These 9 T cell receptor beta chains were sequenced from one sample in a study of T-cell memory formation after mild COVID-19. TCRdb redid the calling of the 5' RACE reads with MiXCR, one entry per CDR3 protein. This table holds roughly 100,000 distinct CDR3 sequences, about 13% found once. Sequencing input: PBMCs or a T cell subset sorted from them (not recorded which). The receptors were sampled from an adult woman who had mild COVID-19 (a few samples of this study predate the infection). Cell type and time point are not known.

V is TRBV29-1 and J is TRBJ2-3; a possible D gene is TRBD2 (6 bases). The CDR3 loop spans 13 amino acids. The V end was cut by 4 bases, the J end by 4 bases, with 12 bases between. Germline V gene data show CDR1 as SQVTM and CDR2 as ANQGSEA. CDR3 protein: CSVVGGNSDTQYF. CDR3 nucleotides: TGCAGCGTTGTTGGCGGGAACTCAGATACGCAGTATTTT.

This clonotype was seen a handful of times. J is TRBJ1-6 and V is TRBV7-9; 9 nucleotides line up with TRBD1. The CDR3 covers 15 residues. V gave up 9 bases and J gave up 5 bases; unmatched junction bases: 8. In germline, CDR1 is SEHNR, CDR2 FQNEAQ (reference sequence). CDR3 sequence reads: CASELGQGHNSPLHF. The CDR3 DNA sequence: TGTGCCAGTGAATTGGGACAGGGCCATAATTCACCCCTCCACTTT.

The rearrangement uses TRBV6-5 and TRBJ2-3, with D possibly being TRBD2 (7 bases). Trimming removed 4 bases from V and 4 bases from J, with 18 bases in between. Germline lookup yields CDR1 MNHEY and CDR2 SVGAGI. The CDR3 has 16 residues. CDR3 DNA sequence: TGTGCCAGCAGTTTGAGGGGGGGCCGGTTAGCAGATACGCAGTATTTT. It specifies CASSLRGGRLADTQYF.

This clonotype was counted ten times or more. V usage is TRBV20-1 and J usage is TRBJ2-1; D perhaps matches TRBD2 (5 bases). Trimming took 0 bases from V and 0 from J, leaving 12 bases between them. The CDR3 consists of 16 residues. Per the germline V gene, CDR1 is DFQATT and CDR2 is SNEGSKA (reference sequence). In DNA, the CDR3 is TGCAGTGCTAGAGATCTAAGCGGACCCTCCTACAATGAGCAGTTCTTC. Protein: CSARDLSGPSYNEQFF.

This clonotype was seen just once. The CDR3 here is CASSAAGLAGGDTDTQYF. The CDR3 DNA is TGTGCCAGCAGCGCCGCCGGACTAGCGGGAGGGGACACAGATACGCAGTATTTT. The chain joins TRBV9 to TRBJ2-3; 15 bases are shared with TRBD2. Per germline, CDR1 SGDLS and CDR2 YYNGEE. CDR3 length: 18 residues. The V segment lost 3 bases and the J segment 2 bases; nucleotides outside the gene matches: 7. Drawing the rest from reference TRBV9 and TRBJ2-3, the complete variable domain is DSGVTQTPKHLITATGQRVTLRCSPRSGDLSVYWYQQSLDQGLQFLIQYYNGEERAKGNILERFSAQQFPDLHSELNLSSLELGDSALYFCASSAAGLAGGDTDTQYFGPGTRLTVL.

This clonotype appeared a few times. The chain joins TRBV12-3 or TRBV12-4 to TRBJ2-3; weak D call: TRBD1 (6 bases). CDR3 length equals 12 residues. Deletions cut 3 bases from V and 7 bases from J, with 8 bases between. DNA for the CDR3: TGTGCCAGCAGTTTTGGGACACATACGCAGTATTTT. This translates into CASSFGTHTQYF.

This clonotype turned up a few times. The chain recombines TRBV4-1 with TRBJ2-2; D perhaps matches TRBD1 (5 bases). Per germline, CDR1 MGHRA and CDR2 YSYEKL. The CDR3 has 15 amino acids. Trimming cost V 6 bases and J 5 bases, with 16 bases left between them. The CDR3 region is CASRVDTRWTGELFF. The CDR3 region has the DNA TGCGCCAGCAGAGTGGACACGCGATGGACCGGGGAGCTGTTTTTT.

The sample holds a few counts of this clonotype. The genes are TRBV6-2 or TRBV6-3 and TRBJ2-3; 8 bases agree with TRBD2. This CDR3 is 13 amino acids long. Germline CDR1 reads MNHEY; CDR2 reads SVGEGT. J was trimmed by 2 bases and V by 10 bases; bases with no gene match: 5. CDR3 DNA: TGTGCCACTACTAGCGGCTTCACAGATACGCAGTATTTT. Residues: CATTSGFTDTQYF.

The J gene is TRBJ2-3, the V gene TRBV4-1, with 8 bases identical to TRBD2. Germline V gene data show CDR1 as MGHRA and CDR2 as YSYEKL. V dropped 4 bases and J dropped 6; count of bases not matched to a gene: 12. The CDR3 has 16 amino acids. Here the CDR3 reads CASSPPPLAGGDTQYF. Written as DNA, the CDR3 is TGCGCCAGCAGCCCCCCACCCCTGGCGGGGGGTGATACGCAGTATTTT.